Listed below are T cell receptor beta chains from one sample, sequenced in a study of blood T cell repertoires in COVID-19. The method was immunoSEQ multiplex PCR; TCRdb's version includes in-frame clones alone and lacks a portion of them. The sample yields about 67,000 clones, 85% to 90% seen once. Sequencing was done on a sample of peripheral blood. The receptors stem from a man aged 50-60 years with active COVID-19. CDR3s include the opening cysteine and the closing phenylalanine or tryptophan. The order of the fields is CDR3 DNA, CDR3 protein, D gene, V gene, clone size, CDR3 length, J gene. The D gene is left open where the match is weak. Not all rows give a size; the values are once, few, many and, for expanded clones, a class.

CDR3nt: TGTGCCAGCAGCTTTCCAGGGGTGAGCTCTGGAAACACCATATATTTT
CDR3aa: CASSFPGVSSGNTIYF
d_gene: .
v_gene: TRBV7-9
abundance: .
len: 16
j_gene: TRBJ1-3

CDR3nt: TGTGCCAGCAGTGCTCAGGGTGTTGGCTACACCTTC
CDR3aa: CASSAQGVGYTF
d_gene: .
v_gene: TRBV2
abundance: .
len: 12
j_gene: TRBJ1-2

CDR3nt: TGTGCCAGCAGTTTTCACCTAGCGGGAGGAGGCCGGGAGTACGAGCAGTACTTC
CDR3aa: CASSFHLAGGGREYEQYF
d_gene: TRBD2
v_gene: TRBV28
abundance: .
len: 18
j_gene: TRBJ2-7

CDR3nt: TGTGCCAGCAGCCCCTTTGTGACCGGGAATCAGCCCCAGCATTTT
CDR3aa: CASSPFVTGNQPQHF
d_gene: .
v_gene: TRBV7-8
abundance: .
len: 15
j_gene: TRBJ1-5

CDR3nt: TGCAGCGGAGGTTCGCCTGGAAACACCATATATTTT
CDR3aa: CSGGSPGNTIYF
d_gene: .
v_gene: TRBV29-1
abundance: .
len: 12
j_gene: TRBJ1-3

CDR3nt: TGTGCCAGCAGCCCAGGACAGGGGGGTTACAATGAGCAGTTCTTC
CDR3aa: CASSPGQGGYNEQFF
d_gene: TRBD1
v_gene: TRBV11-2
abundance: once
len: 15
j_gene: TRBJ2-1

CDR3nt: TGTGCCAGCAGTAGCGACAGGCCTGGGGACTATGGCTACACCTTC
CDR3aa: CASSSDRPGDYGYTF
d_gene: .
v_gene: TRBV27
abundance: .
len: 15
j_gene: TRBJ1-2

CDR3nt: TGTGCCAGCTCGTCAAATTCCTACGAGCAGTACTTC
CDR3aa: CASSSNSYEQYF
d_gene: .
v_gene: TRBV18
abundance: .
len: 12
j_gene: TRBJ2-7

CDR3nt: TGCGCCAGCAGTCAATCCGGGAGGGGAGGCTACACCTTC
CDR3aa: CASSQSGRGGYTF
d_gene: .
v_gene: TRBV23-1
abundance: once
len: 13
j_gene: TRBJ1-2

CDR3nt: TGTGCCAGTAGCCTATTATTCGGCTATGGCTACACCTTC
CDR3aa: CASSLLFGYGYTF
d_gene: .
v_gene: TRBV19
abundance: .
len: 13
j_gene: TRBJ1-2

CDR3nt: TGTGCCAGCAGCTCTAGCGGACTCGCAGATACGCAGTATTTT
CDR3aa: CASSSSGLADTQYF
d_gene: TRBD2
v_gene: TRBV11-2
abundance: .
len: 14
j_gene: TRBJ2-3

CDR3nt: TGCGCCACAGGGACAGGAGCGCGAGAGACCCAGTACTTC
CDR3aa: CATGTGARETQYF
d_gene: TRBD1
v_gene: TRBV5-1
abundance: .
len: 13
j_gene: TRBJ2-5

CDR3nt: TGTGCCAGCAGTTTTAGGCAGGGAAAAGGCAGTCAGCCCCAGCATTTT
CDR3aa: CASSFRQGKGSQPQHF
d_gene: .
v_gene: TRBV28
abundance: .
len: 16
j_gene: TRBJ1-5

CDR3nt: TGTGCCACCAGCAGGTTCGGGCAGGACAAGAATGAAAAACTGTTTTTT
CDR3aa: CATSRFGQDKNEKLFF
d_gene: .
v_gene: TRBV15
abundance: .
len: 16
j_gene: TRBJ1-4

CDR3nt: TGTGCCTGGAGTGTCGTGGGAGGTACCTACGAGCAGTACTTC
CDR3aa: CAWSVVGGTYEQYF
d_gene: .
v_gene: TRBV30
abundance: .
len: 14
j_gene: TRBJ2-7

CDR3nt: TGTGCCAGCAGTTTAAGTCCTCAGGGGCGCGAGCAGTTCTTC
CDR3aa: CASSLSPQGREQFF
d_gene: .
v_gene: TRBV27
abundance: .
len: 14
j_gene: TRBJ2-1

CDR3nt: TGTGCCAGCAGCCAAGAATCCCGGGGATATCGGAACTACGAGCAGTACTTC
CDR3aa: CASSQESRGYRNYEQYF
d_gene: .
v_gene: TRBV3-1/TRBV3-2
abundance: .
len: 17
j_gene: TRBJ2-7

CDR3nt: TGTGCTAGTAGGAGGGCGAGTGGGGAGCTGTTTTTT
CDR3aa: CASRRASGELFF
d_gene: .
v_gene: TRBV12-5
abundance: .
len: 12
j_gene: TRBJ2-2

CDR3nt: TGCGCCAGCAGCCAAGATACCAGGGGGTCGCCCCAGCATTTT
CDR3aa: CASSQDTRGSPQHF
d_gene: TRBD1
v_gene: TRBV4-3
abundance: .
len: 14
j_gene: TRBJ1-5

CDR3nt: TGTGCCAGCAATTCCGGGACAGCAAGGCAAGCTTTCTTT
CDR3aa: CASNSGTARQAFF
d_gene: TRBD1
v_gene: TRBV28
abundance: .
len: 13
j_gene: TRBJ1-1

CDR3nt: TGTGCCAGCACGGCCTCATGGGCCCAAGAGACCCAGTACTTC
CDR3aa: CASTASWAQETQYF
d_gene: .
v_gene: TRBV11-2
abundance: .
len: 14
j_gene: TRBJ2-5

CDR3nt: TGTGCCAGCAGCCACGGACAGGGTCGAGCTTTCTTT
CDR3aa: CASSHGQGRAFF
d_gene: TRBD1
v_gene: TRBV3-1/TRBV3-2
abundance: .
len: 12
j_gene: TRBJ1-1

CDR3nt: TGTGCCAGCAGCACCTACTTGGTACGGGAAACAGATACGCAGTATTTT
CDR3aa: CASSTYLVRETDTQYF
d_gene: .
v_gene: TRBV14
abundance: .
len: 16
j_gene: TRBJ2-3

CDR3nt: TGTGCCAGTAGTATCCGCGTAATGGGACAGAGAAGGGGTAGGAATCAGCCCCAGCATTTT
CDR3aa: CASSIRVMGQRRGRNQPQHF
d_gene: TRBD1
v_gene: TRBV19
abundance: .
len: 20
j_gene: TRBJ1-5

CDR3nt: TGTGCCAGCAGACGAACGGGAAGCCGAGCAGATACGCAGTATTTT
CDR3aa: CASRRTGSRADTQYF
d_gene: .
v_gene: TRBV27
abundance: .
len: 15
j_gene: TRBJ2-3

CDR3nt: TGTGCCAGCAGTTCACTTCGGGACAGGGAAGCTTTCTTT
CDR3aa: CASSSLRDREAFF
d_gene: TRBD1
v_gene: TRBV12-3/TRBV12-4
abundance: once
len: 13
j_gene: TRBJ1-1